This T cell receptor beta chain was sequenced for a study of T cell responses to AZD1222 COVID-19 vaccine. The protocol was immunoSEQ multiplex PCR, while the TCRdb copy is restricted to in-frame clones and leaves out a portion. The data contain around 44,000 clones, approximately 86% of them seen just once; the ten biggest clones take up 5.5% to 7%. The germline CDR1 and CDR2 sequences are MNHEY and SVGAGI. This CDR3 has 13 residues. V dropped 6 bases and J dropped 0 bases, with 8 bases sitting between them. Findings and caveats of the study: Close to half of all spike-specific TCRs reportedly target regions of the variants that are unmutated. The CD4 TCRs associated with vaccination extended across spike and predominated at 160-218 and 743-854. The peak T cell response came first, and repertoires were sampled only after it. The donor group comprised mostly white British people and more females; the analysis possibly underestimated clonal diversity.

For this clone: Its antigen remains unknown.

This TCR derives from an adult who received the AZD1222 COVID-19 vaccine. The V gene is TRBV6-5, the J gene TRBJ1-1; tentatively, D is TRBD1 (5 bases). Sequenced material: peripheral blood, taken 28 days after the second AZD1222 dose. The CDR3 loop reads CASRVRVNTEAFF. The CDR3 DNA sequence: TGTGCCAGCAGGGTCAGGGTGAACACTGAAGCTTTCTTT.